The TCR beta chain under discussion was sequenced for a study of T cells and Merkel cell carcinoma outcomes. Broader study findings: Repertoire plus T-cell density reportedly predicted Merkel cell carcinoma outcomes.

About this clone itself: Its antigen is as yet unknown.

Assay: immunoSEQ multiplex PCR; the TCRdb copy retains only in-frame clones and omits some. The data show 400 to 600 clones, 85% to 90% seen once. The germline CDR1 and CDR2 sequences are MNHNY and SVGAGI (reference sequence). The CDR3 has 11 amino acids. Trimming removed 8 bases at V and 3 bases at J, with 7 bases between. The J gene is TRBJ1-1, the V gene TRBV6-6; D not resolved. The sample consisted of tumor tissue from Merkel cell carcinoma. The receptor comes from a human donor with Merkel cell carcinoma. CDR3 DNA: TGTGCCAGCGGCCAGGACACTGAAGCTTTCTTT. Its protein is CASGQDTEAFF.